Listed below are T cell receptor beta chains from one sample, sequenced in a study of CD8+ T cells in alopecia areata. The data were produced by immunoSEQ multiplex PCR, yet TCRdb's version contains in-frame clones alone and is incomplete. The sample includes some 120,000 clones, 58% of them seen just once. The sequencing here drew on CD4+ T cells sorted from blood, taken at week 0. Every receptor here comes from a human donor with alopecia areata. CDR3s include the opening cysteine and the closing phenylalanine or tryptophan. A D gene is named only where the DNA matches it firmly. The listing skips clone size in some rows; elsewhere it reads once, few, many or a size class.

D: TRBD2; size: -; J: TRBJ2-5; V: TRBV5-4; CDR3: CASSSGLAETQYF; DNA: TGTGCCAGCAGCTCGGGACTAGCAGAGACCCAGTACTTC
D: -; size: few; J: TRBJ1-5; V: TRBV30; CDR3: CAWSAGLSNQPQHF; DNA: TGTGCCTGGAGTGCCGGGCTGAGCAATCAGCCCCAGCATTTT
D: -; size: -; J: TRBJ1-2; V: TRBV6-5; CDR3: CASSWGRVDGYTF; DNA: TGTGCCAGCAGTTGGGGCAGAGTGGATGGCTACACCTTC
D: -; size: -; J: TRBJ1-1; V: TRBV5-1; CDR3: CASSFGEETEAFF; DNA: TGCGCCAGCAGCTTCGGGGAGGAAACTGAAGCTTTCTTT
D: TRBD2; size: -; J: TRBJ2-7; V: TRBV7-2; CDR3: CASSLGASGGREQYF; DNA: TGTGCCAGCAGCTTAGGGGCTAGCGGGGGACGAGAGCAGTACTTC
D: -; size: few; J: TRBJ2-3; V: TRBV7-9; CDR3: CAILEGASQSDTQYF; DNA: TGTGCCATCCTGGAGGGGGCCTCTCAGTCAGATACGCAGTATTTT
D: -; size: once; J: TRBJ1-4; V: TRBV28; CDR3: CASSEGGPNEKLFF; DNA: TGTGCCAGCAGTGAGGGGGGCCCTAATGAAAAACTGTTTTTT
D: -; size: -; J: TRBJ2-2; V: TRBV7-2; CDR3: CASSLESAGELFF; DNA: TGTGCCAGCAGCTTAGAATCGGCCGGGGAGCTGTTTTTT
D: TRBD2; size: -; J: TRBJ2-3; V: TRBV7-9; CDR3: CASSLGLAGGNTDTQYF; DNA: TGTGCCAGCAGCTTGGGACTAGCGGGAGGAAACACAGATACGCAGTATTTT
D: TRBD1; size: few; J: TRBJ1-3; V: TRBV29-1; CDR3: CSVRDRVSGNTIYF; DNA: TGCAGCGTCAGGGACAGGGTTTCTGGAAACACCATATATTTT
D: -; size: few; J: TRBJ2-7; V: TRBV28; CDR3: CASHGPSVSYEQYF; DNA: TGTGCCAGCCACGGACCTTCAGTCTCCTACGAGCAGTACTTC
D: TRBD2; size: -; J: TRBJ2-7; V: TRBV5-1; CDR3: CASSPSGGGSYEQYF; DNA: TGCGCCAGCAGTCCTAGCGGGGGCGGCTCCTACGAGCAGTACTTC
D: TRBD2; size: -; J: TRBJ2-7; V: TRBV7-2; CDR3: CASSRSGSYEQYF; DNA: TGTGCCAGCAGCCGTAGCGGGAGTTACGAGCAGTACTTC
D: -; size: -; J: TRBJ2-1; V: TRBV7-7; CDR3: CASSLARANYNEQFF; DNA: TGTGCCAGCAGCTTAGCCCGAGCCAATTACAATGAGCAGTTCTTC
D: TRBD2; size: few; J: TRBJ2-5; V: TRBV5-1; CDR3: CASSLRASGSIETQYF; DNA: TGCGCCAGCAGCTTGAGGGCTAGCGGGAGTATTGAGACCCAGTACTTC
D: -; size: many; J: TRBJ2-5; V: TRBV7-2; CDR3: CASSTYQETQYF; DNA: TGTGCCAGCAGCACTTACCAAGAGACCCAGTACTTC
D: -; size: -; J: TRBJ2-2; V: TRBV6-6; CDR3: CASTERAQLNTGELFF; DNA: TGTGCCAGCACCGAAAGGGCCCAGCTTAACACCGGGGAGCTGTTTTTT
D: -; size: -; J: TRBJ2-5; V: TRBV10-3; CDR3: CAISEGFQETQYF; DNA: TGTGCCATCAGTGAGGGGTTTCAAGAGACCCAGTACTTC
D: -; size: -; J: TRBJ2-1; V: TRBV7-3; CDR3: CASSLLGANYNEQFF; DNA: TGTGCCAGCAGCCTCCTGGGGGCCAACTACAATGAGCAGTTCTTC
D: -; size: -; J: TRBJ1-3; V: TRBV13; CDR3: CASSLISQQGNTIYF; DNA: TGTGCCAGCAGCTTAATCAGCCAGCAGGGAAACACCATATATTTT
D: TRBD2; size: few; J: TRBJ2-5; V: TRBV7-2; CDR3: CASSRQLSSGALGETQYF; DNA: TGTGCCAGCAGCCGTCAACTCTCTAGCGGGGCTCTCGGAGAGACCCAGTACTTC
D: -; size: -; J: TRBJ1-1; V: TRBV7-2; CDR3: CASSSPAFF; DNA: TGTGCCAGCAGCTCTCCGGCTTTCTTT
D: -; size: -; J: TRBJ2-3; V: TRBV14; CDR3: CASSQEGRRVDTQYF; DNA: TGTGCCAGCAGCCAAGAGGGTCGCAGGGTGGATACGCAGTATTTT
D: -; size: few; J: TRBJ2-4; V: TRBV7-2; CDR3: CASSLMSVAKNIQYF; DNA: TGTGCCAGCAGCTTGATGTCGGTAGCCAAAAACATTCAGTACTTC
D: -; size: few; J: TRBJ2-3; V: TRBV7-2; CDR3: CASSLQGINGDTQYF; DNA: TGTGCCAGCAGCTTGCAGGGGATTAATGGAGATACGCAGTATTTT
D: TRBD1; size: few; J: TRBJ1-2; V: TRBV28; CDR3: CASSFSDRVYYGYTF; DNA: TGTGCCAGCAGTTTTTCGGACAGGGTTTACTATGGCTACACCTTC